Following are 18 T cell receptor beta chains from one sample sequenced in a study of T-cell reconstitution after alpha-beta-depleted transplantation in children. Researchers prepared the TCRbeta library using unique molecular identifiers, the study reports. TCRdb itself ran the PCR reads through MiXCR, one entry per CDR3 protein. The sample lists 300,000 to 400,000 distinct CDR3 sequences; around 25% were seen once. The source material was PBMCs, mostly from graft donor cells, sampled 180 days after TCRalphabeta/CD19-depleted stem cell transplant. These receptors were obtained from a male patient younger than 18 who had a stem cell transplant for acute lymphoblastic leukemia, so the T cells may come from the graft donor.

The rearrangement joins TRBV4-1 to TRBJ2-3; 11 bases are shared with TRBD2. This CDR3 region has 18 residues. The V gene's germline CDR1 is MGHRA and CDR2 YSYEKL. V dropped 4 bases and J dropped 4; count of bases not matched to a gene: 13. CDR3 loop: CASSPPSLAGGPSDTQYF. CDR3 DNA sequence: TGCGCCAGCAGCCCCCCCAGTTTAGCGGGAGGGCCCTCAGATACGCAGTATTTT.

A few counts support this clonotype. The chain employs TRBV20-1 and TRBJ2-7; D remains ambiguous. Per the germline V gene, CDR1 is DFQATT and CDR2 is SNEGSKA (reference sequence). There are 13 residues in the CDR3. The V end lost 0 bases, the J end lost 0 bases, and 6 bases lay between the germline ends. The CDR3: CSARDESSYEQYF. The CDR3 nucleotides are TGCAGTGCTAGAGATGAGAGCTCCTACGAGCAGTACTTC.

The sample holds a few counts of this clonotype. The rearrangement uses TRBV6-5 and TRBJ2-7; 10 positions match TRBD1. Per germline, CDR1 MNHEY and CDR2 SVGAGI. The CDR3 consists of 15 residues. The V gene end was trimmed by 4 bases and the J gene end by 2 bases; junction bases not matched to a gene: 5. The CDR3 loop reads CASSSRDRGTYEQYF. In DNA form, the CDR3 reads TGTGCCAGCAGTTCCCGGGACAGGGGCACCTACGAGCAGTACTTC.

This sequence joins TRBV7-6 and TRBJ2-5; D is unresolved. Per germline, CDR1 SGHVS and CDR2 FNYEAQ. The CDR3 spans 14 residues. Trimming shortened V by 0 bases and J by 4 bases, and 9 bases separated the two germline ends. The CDR3 loop reads CASSLAGRAETQYF. DNA for the CDR3: TGTGCCAGCAGCTTAGCGGGAAGGGCAGAGACCCAGTACTTC.

Only a few counts were recorded for this clonotype. The chain carries TRBV4-1 and TRBJ2-7; 8 bases agree with TRBD1. The junction had 10 bases not matched to a gene; V was cut back by 2 bases and J by 10 bases. The germline CDR1 and CDR2 sequences are MGHRA and YSYEKL. The CDR3 contains 14 residues. CDR3 nucleotides: TGCGCCAGCAGCCAATATAGGACAGGGAATGGTCAGTACTTC. Translation: CASSQYRTGNGQYF.

The table lists this clonotype with a few counts. The CDR3 nucleotides read TGCAGTGCTAGTGGACCGGCCTACGAGCAGTACTTC. Translation: CSASGPAYEQYF. The chain couples TRBV20-1 to TRBJ2-7, with no clear D. This CDR3 is built from 12 residues. Germline V gives CDR1 DFQATT, CDR2 SNEGSKA (reference sequence). V gave up 3 bases and J gave up 2 bases, with 8 bases separating them.

The genes are TRBV18 and TRBJ2-7; D unclear. V lost 1 base and J lost 6, with 19 bases in between. The germline CDR1 and CDR2 sequences are KGHSH and LQKENI. The length of the CDR3 is 16 residues. The CDR3 region is CASSPQAVVPESEQYF. As DNA, the CDR3 is TGTGCCAGCTCACCACAGGCTGTGGTACCCGAGAGCGAGCAGTACTTC.

The chain carries TRBV4-1 and TRBJ2-7; TRBD2 agrees at 13 bases. The V gene's germline CDR1 is MGHRA and CDR2 YSYEKL. This CDR3 is built from 16 residues. Germline trimming cut 0 bases from V and 4 bases from J; bases unmatched to any gene: 3. CDR3 nucleotide sequence: TGCGCCAGCAGCCAAGACGCGACTAGCGGGAGGTACGAGCAGTACTTC. The encoded protein is CASSQDATSGRYEQYF.

This clonotype was counted a few times. The gene calls are TRBV4-1 and TRBJ1-5; no definite D call. This CDR3 comprises 15 residues. Trimming pared 0 bases from V and 9 bases from J, leaving 15 bases between. Germline loops: CDR1 MGHRA, CDR2 YSYEKL. The CDR3 loop reads CASSQDQQSRAPQHF. CDR3 DNA: TGCGCCAGCAGCCAAGATCAACAGTCAAGGGCGCCCCAGCATTTT.

The chain couples TRBV6-5 to TRBJ1-3, with D possibly being TRBD1 (5 bases). Germline V CDR1 and CDR2: MNHEY, SVGAGI. The CDR3 has 19 residues. The V end lost 2 bases, the J end lost 0 bases, and 20 bases lay between the germline ends. As DNA, the CDR3 is TGTGCCAGCAGTTACGAGCGGGGCCCTCTTCAGTCCTCTGGAAACACCATATATTTT. It is translated as CASSYERGPLQSSGNTIYF.

The table lists this clonotype with a few counts. V gene TRBV5-5 combines with J gene TRBJ2-1, with TRBD1 as a possible D gene (5 bases). The V and J ends lost 2 bases and 2 bases respectively, with 8 bases between them. Germline V gene data show CDR1 as SGHKS and CDR2 as YYEKEE (reference sequence). This CDR3 spans 14 amino acids. CDR3 region: CASSLWGPYNEQFF. For the CDR3, the DNA is TGTGCCAGCAGCTTATGGGGCCCCTACAATGAGCAGTTCTTC. The full variable domain, in which reference TRBV5-5 and TRBJ2-1 provide the parts outside the CDR3, is DAGVTQSPTHLIKTRGQQVTLRCSPISGHKSVSWYQQVLGQGPQFIFQYYEKEERGRGNFPDRFSARQFPNYSSELNVNALLLGDSALYLCASSLWGPYNEQFFGPGTRLTVL.

In this sample, this clonotype turned up a few times. This chain links TRBV25-1 with TRBJ2-5, with no clear D. This CDR3 is built from 14 residues. Trimming left V 3 bases short and J 2 bases short, with 10 bases between. Germline V CDR1 and CDR2: MGHDK, SYGVNS. The CDR3 loop is CASSDPGPQETQYF. CDR3 nucleotide sequence: TGTGCCAGCAGTGACCCGGGCCCGCAAGAGACCCAGTACTTC. Variable domain in full (rest from reference TRBV25-1 and TRBJ2-5): EADIYQTPRYLVIGTGKKITLECSQTMGHDKMYWYQQDPGMELHLIHYSYGVNSTEKGDLSSESTVSRIRTEHFPLTLESARPSHTSQYLCASSDPGPQETQYFGPGTRLLVL.

A few counts support this clonotype. This chain joins TRBV2 and TRBJ2-5; D call uncertain. The ends were cut back, 0 bases at V and 4 bases at J, with 9 bases in the middle. Germline V gene lookup returns CDR1 SNHLY and CDR2 FYNNEI. There are 14 residues in the CDR3. The CDR3 DNA is TGTGCCAGCAGTGAAGCTAACAAGAGAGAGACCCAGTACTTC. Amino acids: CASSEANKRETQYF.

The V call is TRBV9, the J call TRBJ2-1; D is possibly TRBD2 (5 bases). The CDR3 length is 16 residues. Germline V gene data show CDR1 as SGDLS and CDR2 as YYNGEE. V was pared by 4 bases and J by 1 base, with 15 bases between. The CDR3 region is CASSKRLSGSYNEQFF. CDR3 DNA: TGTGCCAGCAGCAAACGACTATCGGGATCCTACAATGAGCAGTTCTTC.

This clonotype was seen only a few times. The rearrangement links TRBV29-1 to TRBJ2-5, with D unclear. This CDR3 is built from 15 residues. V was clipped by 6 bases and J by 0 bases, with 17 bases between them. CDR1 is SQVTM and CDR2 is ANQGSEA in the germline V gene. The CDR3 spells CSVHQARAYQETQYF. The CDR3 DNA sequence: TGCAGCGTGCACCAAGCCCGGGCGTACCAAGAGACCCAGTACTTC.

This clonotype was observed a handful of times. CDR3 DNA: TGCGCCAGCAGCTTGGTTATATGGGGCACAGATACGCAGTATTTT. It yields the protein CASSLVIWGTDTQYF. This chain joins TRBV5-1 and TRBJ2-3; no clear D. This CDR3 contains 15 residues. CDR1 SGHRS and CDR2 YFSETQ come from the germline V gene. V was cut by 0 bases and J by 1 base, with 9 bases left in between.

There are a few counts of this clonotype. The chain joins TRBV4-1 to TRBJ2-7; 11 nucleotides line up with TRBD2. The CDR3 loop spans 19 amino acids. With 0 bases clipped from V and 6 bases from J, the junction kept 16 bases outside the gene matches. CDR1 and CDR2 (germline): MGHRA, YSYEKL. The CDR3 reads CASSQDLRLAGRSYCEQYF. The CDR3 DNA reads TGCGCCAGCAGCCAAGACCTTCGACTAGCGGGGAGGTCCTACTGCGAGCAGTACTTC.

Many counts were recorded for this clonotype. Relative to the germline gene, one junction end is altered; a read error may explain this. The rearrangement uses TRBV5-1 and TRBJ2-1; D may be TRBD2 (5 bases). The CDR3 contains 14 residues. Per the germline V gene, CDR1 is SGHRS and CDR2 is YFSETQ. Written as DNA, the CDR3 is TGTGCCAGCAGCTTAGGCGGGTCCTACAATGAGCAGTTCTTC. This sequence encodes CASSLGGSYNEQFF.